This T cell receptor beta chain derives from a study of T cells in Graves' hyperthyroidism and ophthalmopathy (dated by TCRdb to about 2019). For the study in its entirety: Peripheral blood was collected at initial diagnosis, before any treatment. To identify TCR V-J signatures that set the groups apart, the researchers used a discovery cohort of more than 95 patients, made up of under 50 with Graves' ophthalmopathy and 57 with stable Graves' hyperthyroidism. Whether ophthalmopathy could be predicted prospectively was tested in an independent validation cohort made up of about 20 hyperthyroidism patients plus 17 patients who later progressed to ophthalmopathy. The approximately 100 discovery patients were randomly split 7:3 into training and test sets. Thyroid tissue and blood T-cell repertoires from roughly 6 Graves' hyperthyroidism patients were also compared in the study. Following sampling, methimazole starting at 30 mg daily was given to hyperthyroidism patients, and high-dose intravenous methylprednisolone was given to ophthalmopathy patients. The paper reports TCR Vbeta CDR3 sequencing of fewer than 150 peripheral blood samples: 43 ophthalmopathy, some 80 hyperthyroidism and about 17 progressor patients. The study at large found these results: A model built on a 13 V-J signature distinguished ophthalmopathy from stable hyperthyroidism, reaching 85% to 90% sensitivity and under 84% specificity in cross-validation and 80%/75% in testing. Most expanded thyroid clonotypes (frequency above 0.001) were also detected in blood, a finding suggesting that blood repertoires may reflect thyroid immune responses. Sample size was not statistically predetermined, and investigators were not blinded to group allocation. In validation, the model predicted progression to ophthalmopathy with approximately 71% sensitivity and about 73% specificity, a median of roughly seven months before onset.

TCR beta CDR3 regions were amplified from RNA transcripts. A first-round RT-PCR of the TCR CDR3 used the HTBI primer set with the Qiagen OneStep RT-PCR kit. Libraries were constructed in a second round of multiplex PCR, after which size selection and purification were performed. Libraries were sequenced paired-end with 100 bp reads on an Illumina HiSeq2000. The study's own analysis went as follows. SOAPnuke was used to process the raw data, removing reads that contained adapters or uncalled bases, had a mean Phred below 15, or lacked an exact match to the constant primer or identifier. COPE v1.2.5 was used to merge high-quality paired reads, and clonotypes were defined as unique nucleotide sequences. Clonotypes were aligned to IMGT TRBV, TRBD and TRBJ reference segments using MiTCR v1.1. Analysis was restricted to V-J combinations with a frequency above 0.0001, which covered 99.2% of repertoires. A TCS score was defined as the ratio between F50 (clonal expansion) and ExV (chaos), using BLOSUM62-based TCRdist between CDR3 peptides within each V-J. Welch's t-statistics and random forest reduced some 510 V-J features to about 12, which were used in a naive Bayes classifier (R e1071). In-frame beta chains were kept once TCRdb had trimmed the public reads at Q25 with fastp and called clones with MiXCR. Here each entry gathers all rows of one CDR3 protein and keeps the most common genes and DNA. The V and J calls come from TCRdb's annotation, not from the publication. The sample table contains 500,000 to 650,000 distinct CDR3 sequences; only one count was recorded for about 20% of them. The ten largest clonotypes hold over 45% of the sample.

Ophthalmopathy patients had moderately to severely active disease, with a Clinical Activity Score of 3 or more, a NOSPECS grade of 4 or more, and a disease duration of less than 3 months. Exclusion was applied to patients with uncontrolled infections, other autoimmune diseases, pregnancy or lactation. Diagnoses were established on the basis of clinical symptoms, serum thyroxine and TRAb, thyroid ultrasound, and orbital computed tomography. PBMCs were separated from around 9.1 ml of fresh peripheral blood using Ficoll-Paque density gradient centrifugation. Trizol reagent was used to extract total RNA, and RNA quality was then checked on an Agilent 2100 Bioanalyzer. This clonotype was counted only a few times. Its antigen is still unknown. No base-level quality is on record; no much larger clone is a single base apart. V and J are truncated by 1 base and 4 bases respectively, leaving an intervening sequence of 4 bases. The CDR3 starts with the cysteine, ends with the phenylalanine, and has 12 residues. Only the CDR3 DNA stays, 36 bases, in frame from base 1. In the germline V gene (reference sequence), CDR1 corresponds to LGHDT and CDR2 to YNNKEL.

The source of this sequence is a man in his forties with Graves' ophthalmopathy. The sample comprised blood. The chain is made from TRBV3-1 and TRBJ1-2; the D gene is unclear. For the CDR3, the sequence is CASSQAFYGYTF. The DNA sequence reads TGTGCCAGCAGCCAAGCATTCTATGGCTACACCTTC.